This T cell receptor (beta chain) was profiled in a study of blood T cells in healthy people across ages. Broader study findings: Naive T cell percentage strongly correlated with TCR beta diversity.

A J-beta primer mix and a sample-barcoded 5' primer were used in a second PCR of roughly 7 to 12 cycles. Carrying 12 random nucleotides, a template-switch adaptor labeled each individual cDNA molecule. TCRdb recomputed calls from the 5' RACE reads with MiXCR, one row per CDR3 protein. The sample includes hundreds of thousands of distinct CDR3 sequences, 27% of them seen just once. As concerns this clonotype: The antigen remains unidentified. A read error may account for a junction end that differs from germline.

In germline, CDR1 is LGHDT, CDR2 YNNKEL (reference sequence). CDR3 length equals 15 residues. The donors, healthy Caucasians from Russia, were aged roughly 6 to 100. Each donor supplied around 9.9 milliliters of peripheral blood. The receptor was derived from a woman in her 70s in good health. The sequenced material came from blood. This chain joins TRBV3-1 and TRBJ2-3; D may be TRBD2 (6 bases). The CDR3: CASTQVRGRTDTQYF. The CDR3 DNA reads TGTGCCAGCACCCAAGTGCGAGGGAGGACAGATACGCAGTATTTT.